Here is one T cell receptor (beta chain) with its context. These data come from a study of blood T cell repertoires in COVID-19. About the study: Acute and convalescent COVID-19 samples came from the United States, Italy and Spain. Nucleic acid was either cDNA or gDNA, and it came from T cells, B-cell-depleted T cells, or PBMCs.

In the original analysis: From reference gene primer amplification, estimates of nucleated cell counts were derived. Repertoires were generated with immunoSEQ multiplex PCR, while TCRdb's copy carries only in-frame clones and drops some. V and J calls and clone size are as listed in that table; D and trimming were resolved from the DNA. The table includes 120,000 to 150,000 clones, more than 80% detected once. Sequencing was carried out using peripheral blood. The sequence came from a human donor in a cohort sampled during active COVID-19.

CDR3 loop: CATSAARAPYGYTF. DNA of the CDR3: TGTGCCACCAGTGCCGCAAGAGCACCATATGGCTACACCTTC. The chain uses TRBV24-1 and TRBJ1-2; no reliable D call. The CDR3 spans 14 residues. V was clipped by 5 bases and J by 5 bases, with 14 bases between them. CDR1 and CDR2 from the germline V gene are KGHDR and SFDVKD.